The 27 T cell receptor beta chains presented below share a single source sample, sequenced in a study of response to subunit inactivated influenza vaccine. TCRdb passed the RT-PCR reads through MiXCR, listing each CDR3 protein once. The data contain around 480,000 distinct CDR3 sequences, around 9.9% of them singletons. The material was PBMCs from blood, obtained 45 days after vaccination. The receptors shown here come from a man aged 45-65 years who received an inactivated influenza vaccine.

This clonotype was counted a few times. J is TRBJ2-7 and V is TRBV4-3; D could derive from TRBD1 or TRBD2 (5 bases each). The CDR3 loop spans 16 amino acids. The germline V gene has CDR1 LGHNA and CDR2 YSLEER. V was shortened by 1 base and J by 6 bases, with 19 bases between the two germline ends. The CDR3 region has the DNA TGCGCCAGCAGCCAAGTCTATGGACTCGCAAGGGGCGAGCAGTACTTC. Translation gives CASSQVYGLARGEQYF.

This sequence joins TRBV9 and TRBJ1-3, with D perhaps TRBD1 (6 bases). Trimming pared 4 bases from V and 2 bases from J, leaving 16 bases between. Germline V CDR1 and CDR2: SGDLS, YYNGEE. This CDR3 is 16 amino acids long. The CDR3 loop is CASSPRLGGTGNTIYF. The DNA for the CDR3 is TGTGCCAGCAGCCCTCGGCTGGGGGGCACTGGAAACACCATATATTTT.

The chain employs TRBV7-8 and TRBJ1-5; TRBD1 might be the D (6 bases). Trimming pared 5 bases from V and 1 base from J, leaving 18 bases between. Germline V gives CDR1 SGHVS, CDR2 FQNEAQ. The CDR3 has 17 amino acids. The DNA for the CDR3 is TGTGCCAGCAGCCCCTCTGGGGGCGGGAGGAGCAATCAGCCCCAGCATTTT. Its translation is CASSPSGGGRSNQPQHF. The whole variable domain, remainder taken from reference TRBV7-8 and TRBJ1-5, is GAGVSQSPRYKVAKRGQDVALRCDPISGHVSLFWYQQALGQGPEFLTYFQNEAQLDKSGLPSDRFFAERPEGSVSTLKIQRTQQEDSAVYLCASSPSGGGRSNQPQHFGDGTRLSIL.

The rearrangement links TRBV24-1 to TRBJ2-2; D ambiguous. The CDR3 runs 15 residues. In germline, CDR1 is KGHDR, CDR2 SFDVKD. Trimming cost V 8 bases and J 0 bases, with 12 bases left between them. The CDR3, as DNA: TGTGCCACCACTGCCGGTAGGGCGAACACCGGGGAGCTGTTTTTT. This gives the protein CATTAGRANTGELFF.

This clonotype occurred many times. The DNA of the CDR3 is TGCAGTGCGACTGGGACTAGCGGGATCTACAATGAGCAGTTCTTC. Translation gives CSATGTSGIYNEQFF. The V call is TRBV20-1, the J call TRBJ2-1; 13 bases line up with TRBD2. CDR3 size: 15 residues. CDR1 is DFQATT, CDR2 SNEGSKA, per germline (reference sequence). Germline trimming cut 6 bases from V and 3 bases from J; bases unmatched to any gene: 5.

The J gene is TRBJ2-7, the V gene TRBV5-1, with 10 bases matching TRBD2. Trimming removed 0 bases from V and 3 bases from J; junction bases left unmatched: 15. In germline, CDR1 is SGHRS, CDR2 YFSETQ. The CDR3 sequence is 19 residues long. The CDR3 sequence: CASSLAVGLAVSGIYEQYF. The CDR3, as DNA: TGCGCCAGCAGCTTGGCCGTCGGACTAGCGGTTTCTGGGATCTACGAGCAGTACTTC.

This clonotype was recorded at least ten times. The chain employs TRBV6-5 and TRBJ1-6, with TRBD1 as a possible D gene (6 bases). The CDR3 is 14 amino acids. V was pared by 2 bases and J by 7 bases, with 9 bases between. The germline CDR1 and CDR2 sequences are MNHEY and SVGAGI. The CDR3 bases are TGTGCCAGCAGTTACGGGGGCCTCAATTCACCCCTCCACTTT. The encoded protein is CASSYGGLNSPLHF.

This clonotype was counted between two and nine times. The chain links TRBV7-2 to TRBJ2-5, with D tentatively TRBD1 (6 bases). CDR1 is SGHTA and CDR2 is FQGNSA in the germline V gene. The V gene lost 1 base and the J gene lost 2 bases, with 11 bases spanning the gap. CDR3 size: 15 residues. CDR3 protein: CASSLVRGQQETQYF. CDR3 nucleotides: TGTGCCAGCAGCTTAGTCCGGGGACAACAAGAGACCCAGTACTTC.

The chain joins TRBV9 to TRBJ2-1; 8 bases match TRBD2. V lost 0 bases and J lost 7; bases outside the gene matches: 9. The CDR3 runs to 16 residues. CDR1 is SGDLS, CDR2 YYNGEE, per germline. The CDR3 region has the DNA TGTGCCAGCAGCGTAGTTCCAGCGGGAGCTAGAAATGAGCAGTTCTTC. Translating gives CASSVVPAGARNEQFF.

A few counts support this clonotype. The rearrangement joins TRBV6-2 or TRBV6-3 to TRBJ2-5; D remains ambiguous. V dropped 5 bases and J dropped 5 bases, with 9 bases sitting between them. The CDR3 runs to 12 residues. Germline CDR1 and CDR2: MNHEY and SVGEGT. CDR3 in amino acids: CASSPWMETQYF. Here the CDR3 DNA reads TGTGCCAGCAGTCCCTGGATGGAGACCCAGTACTTC.

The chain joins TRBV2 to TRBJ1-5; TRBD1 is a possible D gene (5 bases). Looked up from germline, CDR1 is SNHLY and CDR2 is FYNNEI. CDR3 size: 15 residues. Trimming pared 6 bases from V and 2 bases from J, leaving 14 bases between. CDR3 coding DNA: TGTGCCAGCAGCTGGACATGGGGTGGCAATCAGCCCCAGCATTTT. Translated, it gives CASSWTWGGNQPQHF.

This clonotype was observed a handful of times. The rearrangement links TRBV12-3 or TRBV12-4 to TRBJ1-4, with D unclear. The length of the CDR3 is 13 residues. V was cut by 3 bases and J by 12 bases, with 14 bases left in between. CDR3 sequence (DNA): TGTGCCAGCAGTTTTGCACCCCCTTCCGAACTGTTTTTT. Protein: CASSFAPPSELFF.

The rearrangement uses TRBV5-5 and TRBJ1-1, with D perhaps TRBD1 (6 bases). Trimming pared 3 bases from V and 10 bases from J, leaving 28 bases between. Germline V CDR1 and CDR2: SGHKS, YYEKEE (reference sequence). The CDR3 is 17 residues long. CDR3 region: CASSSRGGSTPLNGAFF. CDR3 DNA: TGTGCCAGCAGCTCAAGGGGGGGATCTACCCCTTTAAACGGAGCTTTCTTT.

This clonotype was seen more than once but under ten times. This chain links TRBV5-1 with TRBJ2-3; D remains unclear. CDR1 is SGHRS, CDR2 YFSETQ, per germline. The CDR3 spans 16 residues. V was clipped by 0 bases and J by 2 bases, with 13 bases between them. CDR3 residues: CASSLGGRSYTDTQYF. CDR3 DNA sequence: TGCGCCAGCAGCTTGGGTGGGCGCAGCTACACAGATACGCAGTATTTT.

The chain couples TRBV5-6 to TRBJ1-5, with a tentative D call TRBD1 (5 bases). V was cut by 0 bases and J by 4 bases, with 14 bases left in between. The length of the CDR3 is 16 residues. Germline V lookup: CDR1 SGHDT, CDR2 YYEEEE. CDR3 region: CASSLARDGFNQPQHF. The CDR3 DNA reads TGTGCCAGCAGCTTGGCCAGGGACGGATTTAATCAGCCCCAGCATTTT.

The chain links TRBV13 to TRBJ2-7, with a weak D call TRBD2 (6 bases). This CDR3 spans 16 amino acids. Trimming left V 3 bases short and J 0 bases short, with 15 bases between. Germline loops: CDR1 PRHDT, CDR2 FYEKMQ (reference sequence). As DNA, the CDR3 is TGTGCCAGCAGCTTGGCACGCGGAGGGAGCTCCTACGAGCAGTACTTC. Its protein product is CASSLARGGSSYEQYF.

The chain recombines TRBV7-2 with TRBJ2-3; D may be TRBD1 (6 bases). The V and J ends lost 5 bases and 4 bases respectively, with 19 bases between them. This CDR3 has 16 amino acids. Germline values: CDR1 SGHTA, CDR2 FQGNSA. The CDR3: CASSHGQRHNPDTQYF. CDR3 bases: TGTGCCAGCAGCCATGGACAGCGCCATAATCCAGATACGCAGTATTTT. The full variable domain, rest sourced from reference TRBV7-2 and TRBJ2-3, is GAGVSQSPSNKVTEKGKDVELRCDPISGHTALYWYRQSLGQGLEFLIYFQGNSAPDKSGLPSDRFSAERTGGSVSTLTIQRTQQEDSAVYLCASSHGQRHNPDTQYFGPGTRLTVL.

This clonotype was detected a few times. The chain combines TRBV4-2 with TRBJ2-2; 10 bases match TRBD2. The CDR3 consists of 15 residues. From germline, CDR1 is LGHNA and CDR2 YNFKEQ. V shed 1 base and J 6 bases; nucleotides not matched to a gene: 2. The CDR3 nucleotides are TGTGCCAGCAGCCAAGGGAGCGGGGGGGCCGGGGAGCTGTTTTTT. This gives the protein CASSQGSGGAGELFF.

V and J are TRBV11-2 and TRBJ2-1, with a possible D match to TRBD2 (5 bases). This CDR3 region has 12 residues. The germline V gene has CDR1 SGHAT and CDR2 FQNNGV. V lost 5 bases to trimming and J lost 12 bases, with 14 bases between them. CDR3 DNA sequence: TGTGCCAGCAGCACTAGGGTGGCCCTGCAGTTCTTC. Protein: CASSTRVALQFF.

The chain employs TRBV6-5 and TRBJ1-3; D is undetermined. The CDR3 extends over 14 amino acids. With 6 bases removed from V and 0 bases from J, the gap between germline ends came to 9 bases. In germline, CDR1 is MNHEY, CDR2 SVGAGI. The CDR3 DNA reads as TGTGCCAGCAGATATATTAGCTCTGGAAACACCATATATTTT. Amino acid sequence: CASRYISSGNTIYF.

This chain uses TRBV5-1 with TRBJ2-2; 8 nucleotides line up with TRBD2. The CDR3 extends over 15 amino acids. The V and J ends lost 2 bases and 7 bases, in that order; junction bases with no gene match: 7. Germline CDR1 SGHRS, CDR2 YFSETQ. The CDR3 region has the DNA TGCGCCAGCAGCTTTTCGGGGGGGCTCGGCGGGGAGCTGTTTTTT. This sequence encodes CASSFSGGLGGELFF. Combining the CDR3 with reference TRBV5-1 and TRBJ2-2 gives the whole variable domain KAGVTQTPRYLIKTRGQQVTLSCSPISGHRSVSWYQQTPGQGLQFLFEYFSETQRNKGNFPGRFSGRQFSNSRSEMNVSTLELGDSALYLCASSFSGGLGGELFFGEGSRLTVL.

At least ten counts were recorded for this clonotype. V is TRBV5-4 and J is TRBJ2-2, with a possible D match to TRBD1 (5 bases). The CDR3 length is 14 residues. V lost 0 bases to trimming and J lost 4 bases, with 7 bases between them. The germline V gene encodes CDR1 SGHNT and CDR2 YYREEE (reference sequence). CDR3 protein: CASSLDRSTGELFF. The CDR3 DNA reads TGTGCCAGCAGCTTGGACAGGAGCACCGGGGAGCTGTTTTTT. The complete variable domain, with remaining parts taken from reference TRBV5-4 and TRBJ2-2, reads ETGVTQSPTHLIKTRGQQVTLRCSSQSGHNTVSWYQQALGQGPQFIFQYYREEENGRGNFPPRFSGLQFPNYSSELNVNALELDDSALYLCASSLDRSTGELFFGEGSRLTVL.

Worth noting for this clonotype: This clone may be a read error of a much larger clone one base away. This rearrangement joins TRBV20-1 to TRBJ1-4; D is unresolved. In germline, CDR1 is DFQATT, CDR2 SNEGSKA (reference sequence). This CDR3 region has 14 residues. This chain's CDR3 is CSARDSVGNEKLVF. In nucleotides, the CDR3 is TGCAGTGCTAGAGATTCGGTCGGAAATGAAAAACTGGTTTTT.

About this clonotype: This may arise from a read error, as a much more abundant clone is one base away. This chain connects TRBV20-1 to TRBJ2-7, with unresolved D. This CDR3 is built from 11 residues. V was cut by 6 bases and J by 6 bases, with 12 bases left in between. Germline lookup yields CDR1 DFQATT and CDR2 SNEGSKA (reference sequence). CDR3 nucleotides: TGCAGTGCCCGGCAGCACAGCGAGCAGTACTTC. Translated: CSARQHSEQYF.

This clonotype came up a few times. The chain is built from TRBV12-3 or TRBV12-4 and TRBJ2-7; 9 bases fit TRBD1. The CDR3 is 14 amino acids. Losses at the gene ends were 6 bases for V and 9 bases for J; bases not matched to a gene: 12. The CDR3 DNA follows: TGTGCCAGCAGCCTTACAGGGGGCCAGGGTGGGCAGTACTTC. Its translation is CASSLTGGQGGQYF.

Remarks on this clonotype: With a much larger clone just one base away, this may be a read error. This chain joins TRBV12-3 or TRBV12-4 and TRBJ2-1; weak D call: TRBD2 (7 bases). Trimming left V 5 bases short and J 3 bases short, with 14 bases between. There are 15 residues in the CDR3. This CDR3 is CASSPGGRFYNEQFF. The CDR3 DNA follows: TGTGCCAGCAGTCCGGGGGGCCGGTTCTACAATGAGCAGTTCTTC.

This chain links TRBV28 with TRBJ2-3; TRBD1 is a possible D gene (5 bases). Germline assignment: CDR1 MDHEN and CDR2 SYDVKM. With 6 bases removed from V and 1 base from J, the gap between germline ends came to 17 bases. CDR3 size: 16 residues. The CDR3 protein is CASSRPKGSGTDTQYF. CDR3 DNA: TGTGCCAGCAGCCGCCCGAAGGGGTCGGGCACAGATACGCAGTATTTT. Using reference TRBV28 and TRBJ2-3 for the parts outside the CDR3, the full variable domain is DVKVTQSSRYLVKRTGEKVFLECVQDMDHENMFWYRQDPGLGLRLIYFSYDVKMKEKGDIPEGYSVSREKKERFSLILESASTNQTSMYLCASSRPKGSGTDTQYFGPGTRLTVL.